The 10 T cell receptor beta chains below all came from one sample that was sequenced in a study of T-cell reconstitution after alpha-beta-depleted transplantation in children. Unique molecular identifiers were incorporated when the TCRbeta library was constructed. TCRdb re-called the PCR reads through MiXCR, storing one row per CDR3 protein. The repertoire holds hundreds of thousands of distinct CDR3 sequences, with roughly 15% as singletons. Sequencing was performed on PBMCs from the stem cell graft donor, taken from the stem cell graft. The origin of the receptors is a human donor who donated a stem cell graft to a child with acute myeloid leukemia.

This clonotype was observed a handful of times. The chain's CDR3 is CASSLKLEMDEQFF. CDR3 DNA: TGTGCCAGCAGCTTAAAACTAGAGATGGATGAGCAGTTCTTC. The chain links TRBV7-2 to TRBJ2-1, with a weak D call TRBD2 (5 bases). This CDR3 is 14 amino acids long. V gave up 2 bases and J gave up 8 bases, with 13 bases separating them. CDR1 and CDR2 from the germline V gene are SGHTA and FQGNSA.

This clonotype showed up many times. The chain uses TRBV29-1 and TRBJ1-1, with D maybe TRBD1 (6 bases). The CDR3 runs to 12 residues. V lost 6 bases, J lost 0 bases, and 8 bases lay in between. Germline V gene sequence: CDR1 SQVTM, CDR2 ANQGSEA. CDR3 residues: CSVTGMNTEAFF. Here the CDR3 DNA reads TGCAGCGTGACAGGAATGAACACTGAAGCTTTCTTT.

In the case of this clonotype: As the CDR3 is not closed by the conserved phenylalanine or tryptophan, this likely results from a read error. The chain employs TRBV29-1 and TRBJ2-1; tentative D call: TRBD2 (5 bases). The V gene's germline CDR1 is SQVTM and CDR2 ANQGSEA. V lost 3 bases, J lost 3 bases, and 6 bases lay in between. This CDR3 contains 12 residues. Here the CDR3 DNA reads TGCAGCGTTGATGGACTCTACAATGAGCAGTTCTCC. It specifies CSVDGLYNEQFS.

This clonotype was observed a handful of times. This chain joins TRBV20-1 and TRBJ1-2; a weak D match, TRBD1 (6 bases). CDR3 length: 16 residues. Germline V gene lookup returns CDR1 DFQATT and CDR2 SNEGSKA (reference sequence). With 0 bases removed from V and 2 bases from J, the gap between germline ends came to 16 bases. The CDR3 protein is CSARDLEGRGNYGYTF. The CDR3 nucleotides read TGCAGTGCTAGAGATCTCGAGGGGAGGGGGAACTATGGCTACACCTTC.

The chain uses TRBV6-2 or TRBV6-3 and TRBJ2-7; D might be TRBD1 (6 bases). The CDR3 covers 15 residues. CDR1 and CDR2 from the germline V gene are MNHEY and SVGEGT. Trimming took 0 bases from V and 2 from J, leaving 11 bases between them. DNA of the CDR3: TGTGCCAGCAGTTACTCTGGACAGTCAGCCTACGAGCAGTACTTC. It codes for CASSYSGQSAYEQYF.

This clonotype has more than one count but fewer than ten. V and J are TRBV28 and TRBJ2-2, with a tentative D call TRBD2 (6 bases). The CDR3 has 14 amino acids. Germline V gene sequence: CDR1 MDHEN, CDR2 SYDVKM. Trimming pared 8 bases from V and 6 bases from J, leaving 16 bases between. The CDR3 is CASVLTSNAGELFF. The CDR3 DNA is TGTGCCAGCGTTTTGACTAGTAATGCCGGGGAGCTGTTTTTT.

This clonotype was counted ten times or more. This CDR3 is CSYRRTDTQYF. Written as DNA, the CDR3 is TGCAGTTACCGGCGCACAGATACGCAGTATTTT. The chain links TRBV20-1 to TRBJ2-3; D gene unclear. V lost 8 bases, J lost 1 base, and 7 bases lay in between. This CDR3 is built from 11 residues. CDR1 and CDR2 from the germline V gene are DFQATT and SNEGSKA (reference sequence).

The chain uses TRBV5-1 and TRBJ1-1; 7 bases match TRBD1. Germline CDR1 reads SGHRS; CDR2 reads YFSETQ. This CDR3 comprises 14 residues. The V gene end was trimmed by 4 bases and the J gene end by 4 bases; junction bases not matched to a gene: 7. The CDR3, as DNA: TGCGCCAGCAGCCCGGGACAGCGGAGCACTGAAGCTTTCTTT. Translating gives CASSPGQRSTEAFF.

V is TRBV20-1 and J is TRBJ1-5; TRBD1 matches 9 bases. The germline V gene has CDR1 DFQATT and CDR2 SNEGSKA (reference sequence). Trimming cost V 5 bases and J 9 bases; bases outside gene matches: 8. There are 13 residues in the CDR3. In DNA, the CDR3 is TGCAGTGCTTCACGACAGGGGGGACGGCCCCAGCATTTT. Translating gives CSASRQGGRPQHF.

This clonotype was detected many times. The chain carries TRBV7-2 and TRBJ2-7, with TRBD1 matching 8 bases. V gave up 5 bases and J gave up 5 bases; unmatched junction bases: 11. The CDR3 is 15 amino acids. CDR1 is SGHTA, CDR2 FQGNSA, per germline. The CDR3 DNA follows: TGTGCCAGCAGCACACGACAGGGGATTATCGACGAGCAGTACTTC. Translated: CASSTRQGIIDEQYF.